The 21 T cell receptor beta chains below come from one sample, sequenced in a study of blood T cell repertoires in COVID-19. TCRdb's table, derived via immunoSEQ multiplex PCR, lists solely in-frame clones and lacks some. The table includes approximately 240,000 clones, 83% detected once. The material sequenced was peripheral blood. The receptors shown here come from a woman in her 30s with COVID-19, enrolled during active disease.

This chain connects TRBV27 to TRBJ1-2; 12 positions match TRBD1. This CDR3 spans 15 amino acids. Germline V gene sequence: CDR1 MNHEY, CDR2 SMNVEV (reference sequence). The J segment lost 8 bases and the V segment lost 2 bases, leaving 6 bases of the junction unmatched. DNA for the CDR3: TGTGCCAGCAGTTTAACCGGGACAGGGGGCGTAGGCTACACCTTC. It is translated as CASSLTGTGGVGYTF.

This sequence joins TRBV28 and TRBJ1-2, with D possibly matching TRBD1 (6 bases). The CDR3 runs to 14 residues. CDR1 is MDHEN and CDR2 is SYDVKM in the germline V gene. The V end lost 6 bases, the J end lost 2 bases, and 13 bases lay between the germline ends. The CDR3 protein is CASRGQPENYGYTF. The CDR3 coding sequence is TGTGCCAGCAGGGGACAACCTGAGAACTATGGCTACACCTTC.

The V call is TRBV2, the J call TRBJ2-5; no clear D gene. The germline V gene has CDR1 SNHLY and CDR2 FYNNEI. V was cut by 2 bases and J by 1 base, with 8 bases left in between. The CDR3 loop spans 14 amino acids. CDR3 loop: CASSETDIQETQYF. In nucleotides, the CDR3 is TGTGCCAGCAGTGAAACAGATATCCAAGAGACCCAGTACTTC.

The rearrangement links TRBV2 to TRBJ1-1; tentative D call: TRBD1 (6 bases). The CDR3 has 13 residues. The germline V gene has CDR1 SNHLY and CDR2 FYNNEI. The ends were cut back, 6 bases at V and 1 base at J, with 9 bases in the middle. CDR3 DNA sequence: TGTGCCAGCAGCAGGACAGAGAACACTGAAGCTTTCTTT. This translates into CASSRTENTEAFF. Filled out from reference TRBV2 and TRBJ1-1, the complete variable domain reads EPEVTQTPSHQVTQMGQEVILRCVPISNHLYFYWYRQILGQKVEFLVSFYNNEISEKSEIFDDQFSVERPDGSNFTLKIRSTKLEDSAMYFCASSRTENTEAFFGQGTRLTVV.

J is TRBJ2-1 and V is TRBV19, with a weak D call TRBD2 (5 bases). Deletions cut 3 bases from V and 5 bases from J, with 20 bases between. CDR3 length equals 17 residues. Germline V CDR1 and CDR2: LNHDA, SQIVND (reference sequence). In nucleotides, the CDR3 is TGTGCCAGTAGTATCATTCCCAACCGCATAGCGAACAATGAGCAGTTCTTC. Its translation is CASSIIPNRIANNEQFF.

V is TRBV28 and J is TRBJ2-7; maybe TRBD1 (7 bases). V gave up 6 bases and J gave up 1 base, with 13 bases separating them. Germline CDR1 is MDHEN and CDR2 is SYDVKM. The CDR3 is made up of 14 amino acids. The CDR3 sequence is CASRPTGTSYEQYF. DNA for the CDR3: TGTGCCAGCAGGCCGACAGGGACTTCCTACGAGCAGTACTTC.

This clone has more than one count but fewer than ten. This chain links TRBV29-1 with TRBJ2-5; TRBD2 matches 10 bases. There are 14 residues in the CDR3. The junction had 4 bases not matched to a gene; V was cut back by 1 base and J by 5 bases. Per germline, CDR1 SQVTM and CDR2 ANQGSEA. This CDR3 reads CSVEVGLANETQYF. CDR3 sequence (DNA): TGCAGCGTTGAAGTGGGACTAGCGAACGAGACCCAGTACTTC.

This sequence joins TRBV7-9 and TRBJ2-4; D is possibly TRBD1 (5 bases). The V gene lost 5 bases and the J gene lost 3 bases, with 11 bases spanning the gap. Looked up from germline, CDR1 is SEHNR and CDR2 is FQNEAQ (reference sequence). The CDR3 loop spans 14 amino acids. The CDR3 reads CASSPLGDKNIQYF. The CDR3 nucleotides are TGTGCCAGCAGCCCATTAGGGGACAAAAACATTCAGTACTTC. Full variable domain (rest looked up from reference TRBV7-9 and TRBJ2-4): DTGVSQNPRHKITKRGQNVTFRCDPISEHNRLYWYRQTLGQGPEFLTYFQNEAQLEKSRLLSDRFSAERPKGSFSTLEIQRTEQGDSAMYLCASSPLGDKNIQYFGAGTRLSVL.

The chain couples TRBV19 to TRBJ2-1; no definite D call. Germline CDR1 LNHDA, CDR2 SQIVND (reference sequence). CDR3 length: 14 residues. V lost 5 bases and J lost 2, with 10 bases in between. CDR3 DNA sequence: TGTGCCAGTAGTCCCAGGTTCACCTACAATGAGCAGTTCTTC. Its protein is CASSPRFTYNEQFF. The full variable domain, its missing parts supplied by reference TRBV19 and TRBJ2-1, is DGGITQSPKYLFRKEGQNVTLSCEQNLNHDAMYWYRQDPGQGLRLIYYSQIVNDFQKGDIAEGYSVSREKKESFPLTVTSAQKNPTAFYLCASSPRFTYNEQFFGPGTRLTVL.

This chain links TRBV6-2 or TRBV6-3 with TRBJ1-2; D might be TRBD1 (5 bases). This CDR3 is built from 15 residues. The germline CDR1 and CDR2 sequences are MNHEY and SVGEGT. Trimming took off 5 bases at V and 8 bases at J, with 21 bases between the two ends. CDR3 sequence reads: CASSISLGGTGGYTF. The CDR3 DNA reads as TGTGCCAGCAGTATCTCCCTGGGGGGTACAGGCGGCTACACCTTC.

The CDR3 sequence: CASSQDGQPYNSPLHF. The CDR3 nucleotides are TGCGCCAGCAGCCAAGACGGACAGCCCTATAATTCACCCCTCCACTTT. The chain links TRBV4-3 to TRBJ1-6; D perhaps matches TRBD1 (6 bases). The CDR3 sequence is 16 residues long. The germline V gene encodes CDR1 LGHNA and CDR2 YSLEER. Trimming pared 0 bases from V and 2 bases from J, leaving 8 bases between.

This chain joins TRBV28 and TRBJ2-5; possibly TRBD2 for D (5 bases). The length of the CDR3 is 15 residues. Trimming took 5 bases from V and 1 from J, leaving 14 bases between them. From germline, CDR1 is MDHEN and CDR2 SYDVKM. In DNA form, the CDR3 reads TGTGCCAGCAGTCGAAGGACTCAATTCCAAGAGACCCAGTACTTC. Translating it yields CASSRRTQFQETQYF. The variable domain in full, completed from reference TRBV28 and TRBJ2-5, reads DVKVTQSSRYLVKRTGEKVFLECVQDMDHENMFWYRQDPGLGLRLIYFSYDVKMKEKGDIPEGYSVSREKKERFSLILESASTNQTSMYLCASSRRTQFQETQYFGPGTRLLVL.

The CDR3: CASSQKGSVETQYF. The CDR3 DNA follows: TGCGCCAGCAGCCAAAAGGGGTCCGTAGAGACCCAGTACTTC. V usage is TRBV23-1 and J usage is TRBJ2-5; maybe TRBD1 (5 bases). TRBV23-1 is an ORF; its function is uncertain. Between the trimmed V and J ends, which lost 6 bases and 4 bases, there was a span of 15 bases. The CDR3 is made up of 14 amino acids.

The CDR3 region has the DNA TGTGCCAGCAGCCAAAGCCTCGGAGATAATGAAAAACTGTTTTTT. It codes for CASSQSLGDNEKLFF. The V gene is TRBV4-2, the J gene TRBJ1-4; D ambiguous. Trimming pared 2 bases from V and 4 bases from J, leaving 11 bases between. The length of the CDR3 is 15 residues. Per germline, CDR1 LGHNA and CDR2 YNFKEQ.

This rearrangement joins TRBV2 to TRBJ1-6, with D maybe TRBD1 (6 bases). CDR1 and CDR2 (germline): SNHLY, FYNNEI. V lost 4 bases and J 7 bases, leaving 8 bases between the germline ends. CDR3 size: 13 residues. CDR3 residues: CASSGQGNSPLHF. The CDR3 DNA sequence: TGTGCCAGCAGTGGGCAGGGGAATTCACCCCTCCACTTT. The variable domain in full, with the rest retrieved from reference TRBV2 and TRBJ1-6, is EPEVTQTPSHQVTQMGQEVILRCVPISNHLYFYWYRQILGQKVEFLVSFYNNEISEKSEIFDDQFSVERPDGSNFTLKIRSTKLEDSAMYFCASSGQGNSPLHFGNGTRLTVT.

V usage is TRBV7-2 and J usage is TRBJ2-1, with D possibly matching TRBD2 (5 bases). Trimming took 4 bases from V and 5 from J, leaving 15 bases between them. The CDR3 consists of 15 residues. Looked up from germline, CDR1 is SGHTA and CDR2 is FQGNSA. The DNA of the CDR3 is TGTGCCAGCAGCTCCCTGCGCGGGCCCCACAATGAGCAGTTCTTC. Its protein is CASSSLRGPHNEQFF.

This clone was counted a single time. The genes are TRBV7-8 and TRBJ2-3; D gene unclear. This CDR3 is built from 14 residues. V dropped 1 base and J dropped 4 bases, with 9 bases sitting between them. Germline V CDR1 and CDR2: SGHVS, FQNEAQ. DNA for the CDR3: TGTGCCAGCAGCTTAGGGCCAGGTTCAGATACGCAGTATTTT. It is translated as CASSLGPGSDTQYF. Full variable domain (outside the CDR3, taken from reference TRBV7-8 and TRBJ2-3): GAGVSQSPRYKVAKRGQDVALRCDPISGHVSLFWYQQALGQGPEFLTYFQNEAQLDKSGLPSDRFFAERPEGSVSTLKIQRTQQEDSAVYLCASSLGPGSDTQYFGPGTRLTVL.

The sample holds a few counts of this clone. The chain carries TRBV11-2 and TRBJ1-1; D is unresolved. The CDR3 sequence is 13 residues long. Trimming cost V 5 bases and J 5 bases, with 12 bases left between them. From germline, CDR1 is SGHAT and CDR2 FQNNGV. The CDR3 sequence: CASSGNGGTEAFF. The DNA of the CDR3 is TGTGCCAGCAGCGGTAACGGAGGGACTGAAGCTTTCTTT. The full variable domain, rest sourced from reference TRBV11-2 and TRBJ1-1, is EAGVAQSPRYKIIEKRQSVAFWCNPISGHATLYWYQQILGQGPKLLIQFQNNGVVDDSQLPKDRFSAERLKGVDSTLKIQPAKLEDSAVYLCASSGNGGTEAFFGQGTRLTVV.

This rearrangement joins TRBV13 to TRBJ2-7; TRBD1 aligns across 8 bases. V was pared by 4 bases and J by 3 bases, with 11 bases of the junction left unmatched. This CDR3 has 16 residues. Germline V gene sequence: CDR1 PRHDT, CDR2 FYEKMQ (reference sequence). The CDR3 nucleotides are TGTGCCAGCAGCTCTACGCTGACAGGGGTGGTCTACGAGCAGTACTTC. Translation gives CASSSTLTGVVYEQYF.

This chain connects TRBV3-1 (or the pseudogene TRBV3-2) to TRBJ2-2, with no clear D. Trimming cost V 1 base and J 8 bases, with 5 bases left between them. Germline lookup yields CDR1 LGHDT and CDR2 YNNKEL (reference sequence). The CDR3 is made up of 12 amino acids. This CDR3 is CASSQAVGELFF. The CDR3 DNA sequence: TGTGCCAGCAGCCAAGCTGTAGGGGAGCTGTTTTTT.

This clone was recorded a few times. V usage is TRBV18 and J usage is TRBJ1-1; no firm D call. Germline CDR1 KGHSH, CDR2 LQKENI. V dropped 3 bases and J dropped 1 base, with 9 bases sitting between them. The CDR3 has 14 residues. The CDR3 here is CASSPGIWNTEAFF. The CDR3 coding sequence is TGTGCCAGCTCACCCGGGATTTGGAACACTGAAGCTTTCTTT.